The 24 T cell receptor beta chains below were found in one sample sequenced in a study of monozygotic twins with inflammatory bowel disease. TCRdb derives one entry per CDR3 protein from the 5' RACE reads, leaving out DNA. The repertoire table contains approximately 400,000 distinct CDR3 sequences. Sequences were obtained from blood. All receptors come from a human donor with ulcerative colitis or Crohn's disease, or a healthy co-twin of an affected twin (not recorded which).

This chain connects TRBV27 to TRBJ2-5; checking the TCRdb D call of TRBD1 is not possible without DNA. The CDR3 spans 16 residues. Per germline, CDR1 MNHEY and CDR2 SMNVEV (reference sequence). The CDR3: CASNRWAGGEMETQYF.

The chain links TRBV10-3 to TRBJ2-2; TCRdb's D call of TRBD1 is untestable without DNA. Germline V gene sequence: CDR1 ENHRY, CDR2 SYGVKD. The length of the CDR3 is 15 residues. CDR3 protein: CATRVTGPNTGELFF.

The CDR3 loop reads CAISVGLAGTYEQYF. The V call is TRBV10-3, the J call TRBJ2-7; absent DNA, TCRdb's TRBD2 call cannot be checked. CDR1 and CDR2 from the germline V gene are ENHRY and SYGVKD. There are 15 residues in the CDR3.

V gene TRBV7-8 combines with J gene TRBJ1-5. Per the germline V gene, CDR1 is SGHVS and CDR2 is FQNEAQ. The CDR3 sequence is 14 residues long. The chain's CDR3 is CSSSSSRRDQPQHF.

The V and J genes are TRBV6-2 or TRBV6-3 and TRBJ2-5; with no DNA, the TCRdb D assignment of TRBD1 cannot be verified. The V gene's germline CDR1 is MNHEY and CDR2 SVGEGT. CDR3 size: 16 residues. The CDR3 sequence: CASRAFRTVVQETQYF.

The chain employs TRBV7-9 and TRBJ1-3. CDR3 length: 16 amino acids. CDR1 SEHNR and CDR2 FQNEAQ come from the germline V gene (reference sequence). The CDR3 loop is CASSLGVGSSGNTIYF.

The rearrangement joins TRBV20-1 to TRBJ2-3. This CDR3 has 14 residues. Germline CDR1 reads DFQATT; CDR2 reads SNEGSKA (reference sequence). CDR3 sequence: CSAAWVLGTDTQYF.

The chain carries TRBV7-2 and TRBJ2-5; TCRdb's D call of TRBD2 is untestable without DNA. The CDR3 length is 16 residues. Germline lookup yields CDR1 SGHTA and CDR2 FQGNSA. The chain's CDR3 is CASSSRLANLQETQYF.

This chain links TRBV7-2 with TRBJ2-3; the TCRdb D gene call, TRBD2, has no DNA to confirm it. CDR3 length: 13 amino acids. Germline-derived CDR1 and CDR2 are SGHTA and FQGNSA. CDR3 sequence reads: CASSRAGLGTQYF.

V and J are TRBV7-9 and TRBJ1-2; TCRdb's D gene call, TRBD1, goes unchecked for lack of DNA. Germline lookup yields CDR1 SEHNR and CDR2 FQNEAQ (reference sequence). This CDR3 is built from 13 residues. The CDR3: CASSPGTGRGYTF.

V gene TRBV5-1 combines with J gene TRBJ2-1; lacking DNA, the TRBD1 call made by TCRdb goes unchecked. CDR3 length: 14 amino acids. CDR1 is SGHRS, CDR2 YFSETQ, per germline. CDR3 amino acids: CASSWEQGNNEQFF. Drawing the rest from reference TRBV5-1 and TRBJ2-1, the complete variable domain is KAGVTQTPRYLIKTRGQQVTLSCSPISGHRSVSWYQQTPGQGLQFLFEYFSETQRNKGNFPGRFSGRQFSNSRSEMNVSTLELGDSALYLCASSWEQGNNEQFFGPGTRLTVL.

The V call is TRBV30, the J call TRBJ2-3; TCRdb designates TRBD2, a call that cannot be tested without DNA. Germline loops: CDR1 GTSNPN, CDR2 SVGIG (reference sequence). The CDR3 totals 14 residues. CDR3 region: CAWNLLVGTDTQYF.

V gene TRBV7-8 combines with J gene TRBJ2-5; there is no DNA to check the TCRdb D call of TRBD2. CDR1 and CDR2 from the germline V gene are SGHVS and FQNEAQ. This CDR3 is built from 17 residues. The CDR3 loop reads CASSLVFVGVQVETQYF.

V is TRBV27 and J is TRBJ2-1. Germline V CDR1 and CDR2: MNHEY, SMNVEV (reference sequence). This CDR3 spans 11 amino acids. CDR3: CASGVYNEQFF.

The V call is TRBV24-1, the J call TRBJ1-5; as DNA is missing, the TRBD1 call by TCRdb cannot be tested. The CDR3 covers 14 residues. CDR1 is KGHDR and CDR2 is SFDVKD in the germline V gene. CDR3 in amino acids: CATSDRTGIQPQHF.

Frequency places this clonotype as medium-sized (0.01 to 0.1%). The chain joins TRBV5-4 to TRBJ2-1; TCRdb picks TRBD1, but there is no DNA to check that call. Germline loops: CDR1 SGHNT, CDR2 YYREEE (reference sequence). The CDR3 is 14 amino acids. CDR3: CASSFGRGGNEQFF. The whole variable domain, remainder taken from reference TRBV5-4 and TRBJ2-1, is ETGVTQSPTHLIKTRGQQVTLRCSSQSGHNTVSWYQQALGQGPQFIFQYYREEENGRGNFPPRFSGLQFPNYSSELNVNALELDDSALYLCASSFGRGGNEQFFGPGTRLTVL.

The chain carries TRBV19 and TRBJ1-2; the D call of TRBD1 rests on TCRdb alone, since no DNA is present to check it. Germline lookup yields CDR1 LNHDA and CDR2 SQIVND (reference sequence). The CDR3 has 16 residues. CDR3 residues: CASSIFGFPFLYGYTF.

V and J are TRBV4-2 and TRBJ1-1; lacking DNA, the TRBD1 call made by TCRdb goes unchecked. CDR1 LGHNA and CDR2 YNFKEQ come from the germline V gene. The CDR3 consists of 16 residues. The CDR3 loop is CASSQGGDRGNTEAFF.

The chain carries TRBV6-1 and TRBJ1-1; with no DNA, the TCRdb D assignment of TRBD1 cannot be verified. The CDR3 consists of 12 residues. From germline, CDR1 is MNHNS and CDR2 SASEGT. This CDR3 reads CASSEFRDTAFF.

J is TRBJ2-1 and V is TRBV7-8; with no DNA, the TCRdb D assignment of TRBD2 cannot be verified. CDR3 length: 15 amino acids. Germline CDR1 is SGHVS and CDR2 is FQNEAQ. The CDR3 loop is CASSHRTSGYNEQFF.

This chain joins TRBV7-9 and TRBJ1-5; TCRdb lists TRBD1, though no DNA is available to test this call. Germline lookup yields CDR1 SEHNR and CDR2 FQNEAQ (reference sequence). This CDR3 region has 15 residues. CDR3 in amino acids: CASSPTGQSNQPQHF. Full variable domain (outside the CDR3, taken from reference TRBV7-9 and TRBJ1-5): DTGVSQNPRHKITKRGQNVTFRCDPISEHNRLYWYRQTLGQGPEFLTYFQNEAQLEKSRLLSDRFSAERPKGSFSTLEIQRTEQGDSAMYLCASSPTGQSNQPQHFGDGTRLSIL.

The chain combines TRBV15 with TRBJ2-7; TCRdb's D call of TRBD1 is untestable without DNA. The germline V gene has CDR1 LNHNV and CDR2 YYDKDF (reference sequence). The CDR3 sequence is 13 residues long. CDR3 region: CATENGQGYEQYF.

The chain combines TRBV5-1 with TRBJ2-2; there is no DNA to check the TCRdb D call of TRBD2. Per the germline V gene, CDR1 is SGHRS and CDR2 is YFSETQ. CDR3 length: 15 amino acids. CDR3 residues: CASSLRGTSYGELFF.

CDR3 sequence reads: CASSLVGGYEQYF. The rearrangement links TRBV28 to TRBJ2-7; the D gene TCRdb calls, TRBD2, cannot be checked with no DNA. Germline assignment: CDR1 MDHEN and CDR2 SYDVKM. The CDR3 loop spans 13 amino acids.